This T cell receptor (beta chain) was captured in a study of blood T cell repertoires in COVID-19. About the research overall: COVID-19 samples, acute and convalescent, were from the United States, Italy and Spain.

Germline lookup yields CDR1 SGHTS and CDR2 YDEGEE. Trimming at V came to 0 bases and at J to 3 bases, leaving 6 bases not matched to a gene. The CDR3 sequence is 16 residues long. In the source study's methods: Estimation of nucleated cell counts was performed using reference gene primer amplification. Generated by immunoSEQ multiplex PCR, the TCRdb table keeps only in-frame clones and is missing some. V, J and clone size were drawn from that table, and D and trimming were deduced from the DNA. This table holds under 250,000 clones, about nine tenths found once. This clone was picked up a small number of times.

This sequence originates from a woman between 55 and 75 years old who had recovered from COVID-19. The rearrangement links TRBV5-8 to TRBJ1-5; 7 positions match TRBD1. Specimen: peripheral blood. The CDR3 protein is CASSLGQGSFNQPQHF. The CDR3 DNA reads TGTGCCAGCAGCTTGGGACAGGGTTCTTTCAATCAGCCCCAGCATTTT.